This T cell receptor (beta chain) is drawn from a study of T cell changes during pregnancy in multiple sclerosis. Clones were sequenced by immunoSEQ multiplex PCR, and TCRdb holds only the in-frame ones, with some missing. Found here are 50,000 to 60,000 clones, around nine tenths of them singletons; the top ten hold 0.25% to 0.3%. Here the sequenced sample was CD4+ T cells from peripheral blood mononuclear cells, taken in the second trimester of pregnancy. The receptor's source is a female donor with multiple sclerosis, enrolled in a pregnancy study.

CDR3 loop: CAIREPANYGYTF. In nucleotides, the CDR3 is TGTGCCATCAGGGAGCCGGCTAACTATGGCTACACCTTC. The rearrangement joins TRBV10-3 to TRBJ1-2; D gene ambiguous. V was pared by 6 bases and J by 0 bases, with 8 bases between. This CDR3 is built from 13 residues. Germline-derived CDR1 and CDR2 are ENHRY and SYGVKD.